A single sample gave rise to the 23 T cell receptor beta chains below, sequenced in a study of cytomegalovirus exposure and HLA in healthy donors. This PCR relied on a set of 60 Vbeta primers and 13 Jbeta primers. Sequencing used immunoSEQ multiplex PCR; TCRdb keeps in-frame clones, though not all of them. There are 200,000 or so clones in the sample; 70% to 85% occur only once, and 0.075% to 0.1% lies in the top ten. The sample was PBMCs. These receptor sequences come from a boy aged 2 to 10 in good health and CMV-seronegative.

CDR3 sequence reads: CASSLDREYTQYF. The CDR3 DNA reads as TGTGCCAGCAGCCTCGACAGGGAGTATACGCAGTATTTT. The chain uses TRBV11-2 and TRBJ2-3; 7 bases are a match to TRBD1. Looked up from germline, CDR1 is SGHAT and CDR2 is FQNNGV. The CDR3 loop spans 13 amino acids. V lost 5 bases and J lost 7; bases outside the gene matches: 6. Full variable domain (outside the CDR3, taken from reference TRBV11-2 and TRBJ2-3): EAGVAQSPRYKIIEKRQSVAFWCNPISGHATLYWYQQILGQGPKLLIQFQNNGVVDDSQLPKDRFSAERLKGVDSTLKIQPAKLEDSAVYLCASSLDREYTQYFGPGTRLTVL.

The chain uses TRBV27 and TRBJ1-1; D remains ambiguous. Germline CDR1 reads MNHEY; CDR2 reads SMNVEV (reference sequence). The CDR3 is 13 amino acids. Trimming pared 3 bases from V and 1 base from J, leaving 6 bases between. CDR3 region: CASSLSRNTEAFF. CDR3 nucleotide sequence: TGTGCCAGCAGTTTGAGTAGGAACACTGAAGCTTTCTTT.

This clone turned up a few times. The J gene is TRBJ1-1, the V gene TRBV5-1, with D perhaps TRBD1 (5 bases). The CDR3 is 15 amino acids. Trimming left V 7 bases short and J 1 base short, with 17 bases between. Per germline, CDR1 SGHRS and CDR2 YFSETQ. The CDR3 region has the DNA TGCGCCAGCCGTCCTGGGGTCGGGGGGAACACTGAAGCTTTCTTT. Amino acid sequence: CASRPGVGGNTEAFF.

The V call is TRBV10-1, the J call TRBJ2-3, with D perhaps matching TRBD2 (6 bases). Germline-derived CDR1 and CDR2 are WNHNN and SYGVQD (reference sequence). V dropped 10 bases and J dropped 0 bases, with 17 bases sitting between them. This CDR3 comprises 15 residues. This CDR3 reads CATEGLTSSTDTQYF. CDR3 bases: TGCGCCACCGAGGGACTGACATCTAGCACAGATACGCAGTATTTT.

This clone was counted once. CDR3 sequence: CASSLAGNDRLGYTF. In DNA form, the CDR3 reads TGTGCCAGCAGCTTAGCGGGGAATGACAGGCTCGGCTACACCTTC. The chain recombines TRBV7-9 with TRBJ1-2; TRBD1 is a possible D gene (6 bases). Per germline, CDR1 SEHNR and CDR2 FQNEAQ (reference sequence). This CDR3 has 15 residues. V lost 0 bases to trimming and J lost 8 bases, with 16 bases between them.

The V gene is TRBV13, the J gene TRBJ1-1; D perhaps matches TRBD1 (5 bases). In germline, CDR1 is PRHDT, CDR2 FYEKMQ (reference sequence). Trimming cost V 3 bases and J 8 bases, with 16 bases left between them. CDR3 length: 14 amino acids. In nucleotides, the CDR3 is TGTGCCAGCAGCTTGGATTTCGTTAAGGGGGAAGCTTTCTTT. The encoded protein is CASSLDFVKGEAFF.

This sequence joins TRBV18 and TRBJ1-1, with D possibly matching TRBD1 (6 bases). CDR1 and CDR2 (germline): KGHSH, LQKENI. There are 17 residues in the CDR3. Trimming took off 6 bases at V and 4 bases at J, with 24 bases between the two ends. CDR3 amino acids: CASSTRVREGGSTEAFF. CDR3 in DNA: TGTGCCAGCTCGACCAGAGTCCGGGAGGGGGGGAGCACTGAAGCTTTCTTT.

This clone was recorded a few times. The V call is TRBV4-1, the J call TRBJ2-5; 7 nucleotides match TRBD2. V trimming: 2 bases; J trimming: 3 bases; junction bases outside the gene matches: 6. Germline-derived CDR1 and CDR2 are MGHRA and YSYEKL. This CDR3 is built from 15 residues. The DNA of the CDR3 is TGCGCCAGCAGCCAAACAAGGGGAGGGGAAGAGACCCAGTACTTC. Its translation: CASSQTRGGEETQYF.

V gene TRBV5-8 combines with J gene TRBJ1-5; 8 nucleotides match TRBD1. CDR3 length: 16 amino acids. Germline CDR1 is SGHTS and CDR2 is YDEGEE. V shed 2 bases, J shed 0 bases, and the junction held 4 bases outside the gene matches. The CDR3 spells CASSFVTGVSNQPQHF. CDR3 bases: TGTGCCAGCAGCTTCGTGACAGGGGTTAGCAATCAGCCCCAGCATTTT.

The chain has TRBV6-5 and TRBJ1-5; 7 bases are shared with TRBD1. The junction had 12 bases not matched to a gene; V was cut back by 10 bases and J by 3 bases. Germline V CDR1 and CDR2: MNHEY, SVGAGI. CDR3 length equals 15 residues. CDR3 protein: CATATRQGVNQPQHF. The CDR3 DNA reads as TGTGCCACCGCTACTAGACAGGGCGTCAATCAGCCCCAGCATTTT.

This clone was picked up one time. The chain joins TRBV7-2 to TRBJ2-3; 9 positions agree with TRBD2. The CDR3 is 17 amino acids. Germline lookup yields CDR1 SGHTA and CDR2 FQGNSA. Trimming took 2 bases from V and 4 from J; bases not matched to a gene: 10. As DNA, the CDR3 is TGTGCCAGCAGCTTAAGGCCCGCCGCGGGGGGGGCAGATACGCAGTATTTT. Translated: CASSLRPAAGGADTQYF.

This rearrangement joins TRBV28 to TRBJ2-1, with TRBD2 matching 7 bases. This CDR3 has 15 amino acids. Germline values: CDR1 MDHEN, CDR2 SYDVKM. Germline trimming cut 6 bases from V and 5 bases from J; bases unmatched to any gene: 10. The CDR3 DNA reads TGTGCCAGCAGCCTACTAGCGCGTAACCACAATGAGCAGTTCTTC. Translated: CASSLLARNHNEQFF.

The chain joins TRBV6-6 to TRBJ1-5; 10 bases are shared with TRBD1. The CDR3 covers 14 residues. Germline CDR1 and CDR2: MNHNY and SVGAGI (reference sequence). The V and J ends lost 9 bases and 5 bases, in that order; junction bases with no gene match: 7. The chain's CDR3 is CASSRDRGDQPQHF. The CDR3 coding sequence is TGTGCCAGTTCGAGGGACAGGGGTGATCAGCCCCAGCATTTT.

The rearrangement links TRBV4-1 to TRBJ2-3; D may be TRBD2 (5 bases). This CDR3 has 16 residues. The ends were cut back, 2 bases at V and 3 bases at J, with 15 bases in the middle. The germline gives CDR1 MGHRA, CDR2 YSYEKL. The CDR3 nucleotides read TGCGCCAGCAGCCAACCCGCCGGGGATCCGACAGATACGCAGTATTTT. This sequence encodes CASSQPAGDPTDTQYF.

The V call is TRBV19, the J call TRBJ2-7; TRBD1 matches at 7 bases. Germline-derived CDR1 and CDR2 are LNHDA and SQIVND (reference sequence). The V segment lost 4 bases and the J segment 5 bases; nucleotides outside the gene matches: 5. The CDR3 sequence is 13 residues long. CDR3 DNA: TGTGCCAGTAGTAGTTATACAGGGGACGAGCAGTACTTC. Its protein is CASSSYTGDEQYF.

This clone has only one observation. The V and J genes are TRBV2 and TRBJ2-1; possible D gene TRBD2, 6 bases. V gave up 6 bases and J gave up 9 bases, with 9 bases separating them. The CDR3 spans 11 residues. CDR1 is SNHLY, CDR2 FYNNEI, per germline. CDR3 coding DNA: TGTGCCAGCAGCCGTAGCGGTGAGCAGTTCTTC. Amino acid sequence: CASSRSGEQFF.

DNA of the CDR3: TGCGCCAGCAGCTTGGCCGGGGGCGGGGGGGCTCTAGATGAGCAGTTCTTC. This sequence encodes CASSLAGGGGALDEQFF. This chain connects TRBV5-1 to TRBJ2-1; 9 bases fit TRBD2. Germline-derived CDR1 and CDR2 are SGHRS and YFSETQ. After removal of 0 bases from V and 8 bases from J, the junction contained 12 bases not matched to a gene. The CDR3 has 17 amino acids.

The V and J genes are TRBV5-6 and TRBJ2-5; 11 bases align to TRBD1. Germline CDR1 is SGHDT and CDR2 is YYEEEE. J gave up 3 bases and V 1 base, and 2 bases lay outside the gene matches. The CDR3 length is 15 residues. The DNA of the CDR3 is TGTGCCAGCAGCTTGAGGGGACAGGGGGAAGAGACCCAGTACTTC. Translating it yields CASSLRGQGEETQYF. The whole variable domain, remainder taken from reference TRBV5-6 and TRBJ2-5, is DAGVTQSPTHLIKTRGQQVTLRCSPKSGHDTVSWYQQALGQGPQFIFQYYEEEERQRGNFPDRFSGHQFPNYSSELNVNALLLGDSALYLCASSLRGQGEETQYFGPGTRLLVL.

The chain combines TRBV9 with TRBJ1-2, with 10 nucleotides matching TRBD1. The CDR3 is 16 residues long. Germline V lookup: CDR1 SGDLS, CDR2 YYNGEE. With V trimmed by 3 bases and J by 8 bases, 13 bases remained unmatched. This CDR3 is CASSAPVDRGQEGYTF. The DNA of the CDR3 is TGTGCCAGCAGCGCGCCAGTAGACAGGGGGCAGGAGGGCTACACCTTC.

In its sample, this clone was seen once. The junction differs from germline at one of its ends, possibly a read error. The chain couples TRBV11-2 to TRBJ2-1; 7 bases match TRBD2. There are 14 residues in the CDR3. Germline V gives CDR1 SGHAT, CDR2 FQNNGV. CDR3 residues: CAGSLRGVYNEQFF. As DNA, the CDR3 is TGTGCCGGCAGCTTACGGGGGGTTTACAATGAGCAGTTCTTC.

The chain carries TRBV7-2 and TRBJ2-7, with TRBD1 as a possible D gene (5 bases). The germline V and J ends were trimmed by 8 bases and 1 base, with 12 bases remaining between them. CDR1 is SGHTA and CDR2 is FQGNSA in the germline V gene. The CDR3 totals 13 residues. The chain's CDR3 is CASCPPGSYEQYF. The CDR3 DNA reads TGTGCCAGCTGTCCTCCAGGGTCCTACGAGCAGTACTTC.

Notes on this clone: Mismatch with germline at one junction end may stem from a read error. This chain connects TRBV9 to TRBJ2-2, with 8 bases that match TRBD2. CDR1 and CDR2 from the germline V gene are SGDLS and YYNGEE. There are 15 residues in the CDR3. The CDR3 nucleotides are TGTGCCAGCAACGTACGGGGGGGCGGCAACGGGGAGCTGTTTTTT. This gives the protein CASNVRGGGNGELFF. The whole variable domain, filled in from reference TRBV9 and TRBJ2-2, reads DSGVTQTPKHLITATGQRVTLRCSPRSGDLSVYWYQQSLDQGLQFLIQYYNGEERAKGNILERFSAQQFPDLHSELNLSSLELGDSALYFCASNVRGGGNGELFFGEGSRLTVL.

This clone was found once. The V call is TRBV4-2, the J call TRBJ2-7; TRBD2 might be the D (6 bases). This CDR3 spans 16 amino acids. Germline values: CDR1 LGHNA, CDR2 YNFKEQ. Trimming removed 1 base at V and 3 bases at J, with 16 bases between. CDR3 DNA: TGTGCCAGCAGCCAAGGGGCTAGACTAGTGGGCTACGAGCAGTACTTC. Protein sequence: CASSQGARLVGYEQYF.